Listed below are T cell receptor beta chains from one sample, sequenced in a study of Graves' ophthalmopathy and Graves' hyperthyroidism. TCRdb analysed the multiplex PCR reads with MiXCR anew, one entry per CDR3 protein. The repertoire holds 500,000 to 700,000 distinct CDR3 sequences, about 20% seen once, with around 7% in the top ten. Sequencing was done on a sample of peripheral blood. These receptors came from a woman in her late teens or twenties with stable Graves' hyperthyroidism. Some clones in this sample may be carry-over from other donors' samples. The CDR3 runs from the conserved cysteine through the conserved F or W. A D gene is named only where the DNA matches it firmly. Only part of the rows carry a size: once, few, many, or a class if the clone is expanded.

V gene	clone size	D gene	J gene	CDR3 DNA	CDR3 protein
TRBV6-1	many	TRBD1	TRBJ1-5	TGTGCCAGCAGTCAGGGGGATCAGCCCCAGCATTTT	CASSQGDQPQHF
TRBV28	many	TRBD2	TRBJ2-7	TGTGCCGGCAGTTTCGCGGGGGAGCGCATATACGAGCAGTACTTC	CAGSFAGERIYEQYF
TRBV6-2/TRBV6-3	few	TRBD1	TRBJ1-1	TGTGCCAGTAGTTTTCAGGGGACAGGGGGCGCAATTCCGAACACTGAAGCTTGCTTT	CASSFQGTGGAIPNTEACF
TRBV5-1	.	.	TRBJ2-7	TGCGCCAGCAGCCTACTGGAAGGGAACTACGAGCAGTACTTC	CASSLLEGNYEQYF
TRBV10-1	many	.	TRBJ2-7	TGCGCCAGCAGTGTAAAGGGCCAGGGGGGCTACGAGCAGTACTTC	CASSVKGQGGYEQYF
TRBV29-1	few	.	TRBJ1-5	TGCAGCGTCGACCACAACGGGGCCCAGCATTTT	CSVDHNGAQHF
TRBV6-5	.	.	TRBJ1-1	TGTGCCAGCAGCTCTCGGCAGCCGAACACTGAAGCTTTCTTT	CASSSRQPNTEAFF
TRBV6-1	.	.	TRBJ2-7	TGTGCCAGCAGTGACAGGGCCGGTAGCTCCTACGAGCAGTACTTC	CASSDRAGSSYEQYF
TRBV4-1	few	TRBD2	TRBJ2-7	TGCGCCAGCAGCCAAGCGTCGGGGGGCGAGCAGTACTTC	CASSQASGGEQYF
TRBV10-2	many	.	TRBJ1-2	TGCGCCAGCAATCTAACCAGATGTTATGGCTACACCTTC	CASNLTRCYGYTF
TRBV12-3/TRBV12-4	many	TRBD2	TRBJ2-7	TGTGCCAGCAGGGGACTAGCGGGGCCCTCCGAGCAGTACTTC	CASRGLAGPSEQYF
TRBV10-3	.	TRBD1	TRBJ2-7	TGTGCCATCAGCGCTGGGACAGTAAAAAACTCCTACGAGCAGTACTTC	CAISAGTVKNSYEQYF
TRBV30	many	.	TRBJ1-2	TGTGCCTGGGCTGAGACTGTCCCATATCGCTACACCTTC	CAWAETVPYRYTF
TRBV7-8	.	.	TRBJ1-2	TGTGCCAGCAGCTTGGGGGGTTCCGTTAACTATGGCTACACCTTC	CASSLGGSVNYGYTF
TRBV12-3/TRBV12-4	many	.	TRBJ1-2	TGTGCCAGCAGACCGGACAGCCCCTACTATGGCTACACCTTC	CASRPDSPYYGYTF
TRBV2	many	.	TRBJ1-5	TGTGCCAGCAGTGAAGAGGGGGTTAGCAATCAGCCCCAGCATTTT	CASSEEGVSNQPQHF
TRBV30	few	.	TRBJ1-5	TGTGCCTGGAGTGTAGTCGGGCAGGGCAATCAGCCCCAGCATTTT	CAWSVVGQGNQPQHF
TRBV2	many	.	TRBJ2-7	TGTGCCAGCAGTGAGTCGTCGAACTACGAGCAGTACTTC	CASSESSNYEQYF
TRBV30	few	.	TRBJ1-1	TGTGCCTGGAGGGGAAAGGGGGAAGCTTTCTTT	CAWRGKGEAFF
TRBV30	once	.	TRBJ1-1	TGTGCCTGGAATATACAGGGAGGCACTGAAGCTTTCTTT	CAWNIQGGTEAFF
TRBV7-2	.	TRBD2	TRBJ2-5	TGTGCCAGCAGCTTGGGACTAGCGGGGGGCTCCCAAAGCGGATTC	CASSLGLAGGSQSGF
TRBV6-5	many	.	TRBJ1-2	TGTGCCAGCAGTTATACTTTCTCCGAAGGGCCTTATGGCTACACCTTC	CASSYTFSEGPYGYTF
TRBV7-2	many	.	TRBJ1-2	TGTGCCAGCAGCGCTTCGACAGGTGACAATGGCTACACCTTC	CASSASTGDNGYTF
TRBV6-1	many	.	TRBJ2-7	TGTGCCAGCAGGAAGGACCACTACGAGCAGTACTTC	CASRKDHYEQYF
TRBV6-2/TRBV6-3	many	.	TRBJ1-1	TGTGCCAGCAGTTACCCGAAGTCAGGGGCCGCTAACACTGAAGCTTTCTTT	CASSYPKSGAANTEAFF
TRBV7-6	many	.	TRBJ1-6	TGTGCCAGCAGCCCACAGGGACTCGGTAATTCACCCCTCCACTTT	CASSPQGLGNSPLHF
TRBV20-1	many	TRBD2	TRBJ2-5	TGCAGTGCTAGTTCGTCGGGACTAGCGGGAGGGGGGGGGTGGTCCCAGTACTTC	CSASSSGLAGGGGWSQYF
TRBV12-3/TRBV12-4	many	TRBD1	TRBJ2-7	TGTGCCAGCAGTACCCCGACAGGGATCCCCTACGAGCAGTACTTC	CASSTPTGIPYEQYF
TRBV20-1	many	.	TRBJ1-5	TGCAGTGCAAAGCGGCCAGACCAGCCCCAGCATTTT	CSAKRPDQPQHF
TRBV28	many	.	TRBJ2-7	TGTGCCAGCCACCCTCGGGGCACTGGATTACGAGTGCAGTACTTC	CASHPRGTGLRVQYF
TRBV20-1	many	.	TRBJ2-7	TGCAGTGCTAGAGAGCGGGAAACGGGAGAGCAGTACTTC	CSARERETGEQYF
TRBV4-3	.	.	TRBJ1-1	TGCGCCAGCAGCCAAGGGTCGTCGGCCCGGTGGGCTTTCTTT	CASSQGSSARWAFF
TRBV11-2	.	.	TRBJ1-1	TGTGCCAGCAGCTTACGGGTCGGATCGAACACTGAAGCTTTCTTT	CASSLRVGSNTEAFF
TRBV11-2	.	.	TRBJ2-5	TGTGCCAGCAGGGCTACGAGACCGGGGCAGAGGTACCAAGAGACCCAGTACTTC	CASRATRPGQRYQETQYF
TRBV13	many	.	TRBJ2-5	TGTGCCAGCAGCCCACGGGGGGCTGTATTTGAAGAGACCCAGTACTTC	CASSPRGAVFEETQYF
TRBV2	many	.	TRBJ2-3	TGTGCCAGCACATTGGGGGTTCTGACAGATACGCAGTATTTT	CASTLGVLTDTQYF
TRBV12-3/TRBV12-4	many	.	TRBJ1-1	TGTGCCAGCAGTTTTCGACCACCTATTTCGAACACTGAAGCTTTCTTT	CASSFRPPISNTEAFF